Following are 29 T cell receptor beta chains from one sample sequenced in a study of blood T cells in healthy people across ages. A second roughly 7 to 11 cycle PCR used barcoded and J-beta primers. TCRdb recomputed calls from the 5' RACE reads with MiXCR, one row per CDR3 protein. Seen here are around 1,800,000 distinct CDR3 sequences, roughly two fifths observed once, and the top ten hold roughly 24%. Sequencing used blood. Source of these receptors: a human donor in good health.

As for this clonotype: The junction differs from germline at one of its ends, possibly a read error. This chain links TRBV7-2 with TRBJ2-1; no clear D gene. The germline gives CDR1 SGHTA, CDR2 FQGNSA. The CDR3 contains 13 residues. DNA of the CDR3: TGTGCCGGCAGCTTAGGTCAGAACAATGAGCAGTTCTTC. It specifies CAGSLGQNNEQFF.

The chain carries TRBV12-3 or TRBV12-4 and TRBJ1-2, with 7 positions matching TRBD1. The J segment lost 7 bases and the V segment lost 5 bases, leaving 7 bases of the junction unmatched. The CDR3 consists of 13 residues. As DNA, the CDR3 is TGTGCCAGCAGTAACAGGGGCGGGAGTGGCTACACCTTC. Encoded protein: CASSNRGGSGYTF.

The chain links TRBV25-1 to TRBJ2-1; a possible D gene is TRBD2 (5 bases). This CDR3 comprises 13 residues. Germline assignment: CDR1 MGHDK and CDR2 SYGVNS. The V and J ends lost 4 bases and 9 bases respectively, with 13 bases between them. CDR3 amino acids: CASSVPWRIEQFF. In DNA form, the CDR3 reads TGTGCCAGCAGTGTCCCTTGGAGGATTGAGCAGTTCTTC.

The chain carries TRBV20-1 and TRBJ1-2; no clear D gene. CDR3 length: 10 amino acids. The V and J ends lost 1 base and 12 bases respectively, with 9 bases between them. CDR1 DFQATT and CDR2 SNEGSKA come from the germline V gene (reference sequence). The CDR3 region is CSARGLSDTF. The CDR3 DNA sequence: TGCAGTGCTAGAGGGCTTTCCGACACCTTC.

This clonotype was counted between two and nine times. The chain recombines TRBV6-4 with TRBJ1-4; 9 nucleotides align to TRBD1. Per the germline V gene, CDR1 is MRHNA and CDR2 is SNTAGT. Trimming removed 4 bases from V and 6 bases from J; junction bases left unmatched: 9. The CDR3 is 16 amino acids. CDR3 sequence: CASSATGGEGDEKLFF. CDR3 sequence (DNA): TGTGCCAGCAGTGCAACAGGGGGCGAGGGGGATGAAAAACTGTTTTTT.

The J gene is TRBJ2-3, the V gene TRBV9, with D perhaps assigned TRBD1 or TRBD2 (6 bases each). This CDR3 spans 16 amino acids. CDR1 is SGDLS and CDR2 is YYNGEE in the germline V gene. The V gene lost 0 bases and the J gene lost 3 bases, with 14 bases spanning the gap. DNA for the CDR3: TGTGCCAGCAGCGTAGAAGGGGGGAAGTGGACAGATACGCAGTATTTT. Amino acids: CASSVEGGKWTDTQYF.

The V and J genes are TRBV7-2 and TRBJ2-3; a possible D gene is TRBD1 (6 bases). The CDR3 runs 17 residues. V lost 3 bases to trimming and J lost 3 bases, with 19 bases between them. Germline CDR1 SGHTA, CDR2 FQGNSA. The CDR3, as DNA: TGTGCCAGCAGCTTCGACAGGCCTGGGCGAGGGACAGATACGCAGTATTTT. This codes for CASSFDRPGRGTDTQYF.

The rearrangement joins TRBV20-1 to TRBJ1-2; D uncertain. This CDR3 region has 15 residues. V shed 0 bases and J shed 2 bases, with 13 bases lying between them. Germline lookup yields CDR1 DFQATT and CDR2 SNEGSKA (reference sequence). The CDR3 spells CSARDSARINYGYTF. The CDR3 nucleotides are TGCAGTGCTAGAGATTCAGCCAGGATAAACTATGGCTACACCTTC.

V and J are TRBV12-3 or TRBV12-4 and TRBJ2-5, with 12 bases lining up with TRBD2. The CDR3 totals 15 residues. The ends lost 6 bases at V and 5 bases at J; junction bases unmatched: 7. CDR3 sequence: CASRLNGLAGETQYF. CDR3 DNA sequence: TGTGCCAGCAGACTCAACGGACTAGCGGGGGAGACCCAGTACTTC.

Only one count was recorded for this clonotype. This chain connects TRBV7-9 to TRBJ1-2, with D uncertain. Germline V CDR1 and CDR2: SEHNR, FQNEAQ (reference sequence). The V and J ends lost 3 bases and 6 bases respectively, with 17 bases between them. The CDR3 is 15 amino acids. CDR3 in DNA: TGTGCCAGCAGCTTCCCGGGCGACGTTGTCAATGGCTACACCTTC. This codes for CASSFPGDVVNGYTF. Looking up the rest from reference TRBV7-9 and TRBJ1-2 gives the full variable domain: DTGVSQNPRHKITKRGQNVTFRCDPISEHNRLYWYRQTLGQGPEFLTYFQNEAQLEKSRLLSDRFSAERPKGSFSTLEIQRTEQGDSAMYLCASSFPGDVVNGYTFGSGTRLTVV.

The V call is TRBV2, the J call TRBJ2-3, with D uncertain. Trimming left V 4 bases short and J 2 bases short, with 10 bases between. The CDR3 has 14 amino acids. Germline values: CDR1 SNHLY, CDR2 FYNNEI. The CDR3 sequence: CASSVRHFTDTQYF. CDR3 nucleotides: TGTGCCAGCAGTGTGAGGCACTTCACAGATACGCAGTATTTT.

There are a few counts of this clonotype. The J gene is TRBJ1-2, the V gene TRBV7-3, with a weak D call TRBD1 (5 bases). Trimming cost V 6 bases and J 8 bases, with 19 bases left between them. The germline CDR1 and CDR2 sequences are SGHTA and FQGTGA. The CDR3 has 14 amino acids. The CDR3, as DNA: TGTGCCAGCAGACCCGACAGTGCGGTAGGCGGCTACACCTTC. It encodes CASRPDSAVGGYTF.

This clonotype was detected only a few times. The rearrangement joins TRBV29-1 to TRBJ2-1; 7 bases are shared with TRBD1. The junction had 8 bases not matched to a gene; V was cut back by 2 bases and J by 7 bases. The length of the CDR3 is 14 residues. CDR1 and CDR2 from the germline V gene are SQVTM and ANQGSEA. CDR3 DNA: TGCAGCGTTGAATCACGGGACAGCTATAATGAGCAGTTCTTC. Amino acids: CSVESRDSYNEQFF.

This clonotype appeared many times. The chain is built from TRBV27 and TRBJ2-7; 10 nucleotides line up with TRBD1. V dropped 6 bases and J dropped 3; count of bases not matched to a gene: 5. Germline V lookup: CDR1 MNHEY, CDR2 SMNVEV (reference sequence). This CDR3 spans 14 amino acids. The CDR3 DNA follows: TGTGCCAGCAGCTTAGGGGACAGGGGCTACGAGCAGTACTTC. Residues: CASSLGDRGYEQYF.

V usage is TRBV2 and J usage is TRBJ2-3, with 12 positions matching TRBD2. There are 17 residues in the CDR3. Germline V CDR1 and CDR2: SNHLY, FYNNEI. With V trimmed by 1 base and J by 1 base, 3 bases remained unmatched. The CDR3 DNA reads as TGTGCCAGCAGTGAAGATCTAGCGGGGGGGGGCACAGATACGCAGTATTTT. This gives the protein CASSEDLAGGGTDTQYF.

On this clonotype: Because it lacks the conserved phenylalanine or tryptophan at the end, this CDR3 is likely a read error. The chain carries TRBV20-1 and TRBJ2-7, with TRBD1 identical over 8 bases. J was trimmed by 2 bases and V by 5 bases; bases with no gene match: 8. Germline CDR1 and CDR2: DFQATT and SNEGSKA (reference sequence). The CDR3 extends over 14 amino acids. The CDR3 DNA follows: TGCAGTGCTGCCCGGACAGGGTTAGCCTACGAGCAGTACTGC. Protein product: CSAARTGLAYEQYC.

DNA for the CDR3: TGCAGCGTCAAGGGTGATGGGGCAAAACTGTTTTTT. Amino acid sequence: CSVKGDGAKLFF. V is TRBV29-1 and J is TRBJ1-4, with a possible D match to TRBD1 (5 bases). The CDR3 is 12 residues long. CDR1 is SQVTM, CDR2 ANQGSEA, per germline. V was shortened by 6 bases and J by 10 bases, with 15 bases between the two germline ends.

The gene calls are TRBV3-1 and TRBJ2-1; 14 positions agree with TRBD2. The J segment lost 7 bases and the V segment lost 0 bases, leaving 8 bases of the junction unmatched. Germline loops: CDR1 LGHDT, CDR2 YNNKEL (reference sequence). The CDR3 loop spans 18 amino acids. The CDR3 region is CASSQDLGLAGGVNEQFF. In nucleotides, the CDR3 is TGTGCCAGCAGCCAAGATCTAGGACTAGCGGGGGGTGTGAATGAGCAGTTCTTC.

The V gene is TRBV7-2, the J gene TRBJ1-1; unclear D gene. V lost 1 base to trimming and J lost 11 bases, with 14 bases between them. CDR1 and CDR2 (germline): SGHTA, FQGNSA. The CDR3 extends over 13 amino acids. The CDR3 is CASSLVSRARAFF. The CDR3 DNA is TGTGCCAGCAGCTTAGTTAGTCGGGCTAGGGCTTTCTTT.

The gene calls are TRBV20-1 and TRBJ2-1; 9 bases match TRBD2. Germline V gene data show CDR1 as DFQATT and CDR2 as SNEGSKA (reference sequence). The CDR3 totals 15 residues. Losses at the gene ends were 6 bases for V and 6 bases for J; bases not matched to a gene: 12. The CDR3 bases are TGCAGTGCGCTTCCGGGACTAGCCAACGCCAATGAGCAGTTCTTC. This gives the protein CSALPGLANANEQFF.

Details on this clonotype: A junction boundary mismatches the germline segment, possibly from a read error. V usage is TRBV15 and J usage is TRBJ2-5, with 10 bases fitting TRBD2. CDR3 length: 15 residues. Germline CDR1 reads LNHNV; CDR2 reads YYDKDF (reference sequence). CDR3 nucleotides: TGTACCACCAGCGAAGGGACTAGCGTACAAGAGACCCAGTACTTC. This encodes CTTSEGTSVQETQYF.

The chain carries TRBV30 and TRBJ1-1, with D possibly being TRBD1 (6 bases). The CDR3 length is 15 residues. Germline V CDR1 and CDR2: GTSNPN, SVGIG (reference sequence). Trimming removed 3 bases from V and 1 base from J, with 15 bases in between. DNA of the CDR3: TGTGCCTGGAGCACTTTGGACAGATCGAACACTGAAGCTTTCTTT. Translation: CAWSTLDRSNTEAFF.

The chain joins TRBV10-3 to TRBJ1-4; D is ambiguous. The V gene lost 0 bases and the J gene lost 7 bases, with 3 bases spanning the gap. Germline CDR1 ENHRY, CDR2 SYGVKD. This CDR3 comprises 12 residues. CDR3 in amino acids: CAISESGEKLFF. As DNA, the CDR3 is TGTGCCATCAGTGAGTCAGGTGAAAAACTGTTTTTT.

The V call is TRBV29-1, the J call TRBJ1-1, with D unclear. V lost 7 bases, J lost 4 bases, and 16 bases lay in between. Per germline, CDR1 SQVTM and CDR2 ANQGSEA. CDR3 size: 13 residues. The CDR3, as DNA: TGCAGCGGATATTGGCGGAGCGGCACTGAAGCTTTCTTT. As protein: CSGYWRSGTEAFF.

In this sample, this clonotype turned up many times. The CDR3 region is CSVEFQPSLETQYF. The CDR3, as DNA: TGCAGCGTTGAATTCCAGCCATCCCTGGAGACCCAGTACTTC. This sequence joins TRBV29-1 and TRBJ2-5; D not resolved. The V and J ends lost 2 bases and 5 bases respectively, with 15 bases between them. Per germline, CDR1 SQVTM and CDR2 ANQGSEA. CDR3 length: 14 amino acids. Filled out from reference TRBV29-1 and TRBJ2-5, the complete variable domain reads SAVISQKPSRDICQRGTSLTIQCQVDSQVTMMFWYRQQPGQSLTLIATANQGSEATYESGFVIDKFPISRPNLTFSTLTVSNMSPEDSSIYLCSVEFQPSLETQYFGPGTRLLVL.

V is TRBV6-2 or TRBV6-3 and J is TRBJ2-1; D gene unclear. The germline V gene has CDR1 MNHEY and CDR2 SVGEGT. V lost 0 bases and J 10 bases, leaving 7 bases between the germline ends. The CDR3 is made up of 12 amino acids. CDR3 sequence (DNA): TGTGCCAGCAGTTACTCTCGGGTCGAGCAGTTCTTC. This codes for CASSYSRVEQFF.

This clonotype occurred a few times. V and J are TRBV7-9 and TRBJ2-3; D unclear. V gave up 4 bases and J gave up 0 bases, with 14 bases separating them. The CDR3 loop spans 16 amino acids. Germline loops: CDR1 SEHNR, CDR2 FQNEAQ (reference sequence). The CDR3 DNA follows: TGTGCCAGCAGCTACAAACTTCAAGCTAGCACAGATACGCAGTATTTT. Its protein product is CASSYKLQASTDTQYF.

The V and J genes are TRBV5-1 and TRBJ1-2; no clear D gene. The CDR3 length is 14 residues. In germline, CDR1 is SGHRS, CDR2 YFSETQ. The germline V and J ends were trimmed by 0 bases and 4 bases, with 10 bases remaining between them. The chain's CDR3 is CASSLGTVFYGYTF. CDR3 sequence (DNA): TGCGCCAGCAGCTTGGGAACAGTGTTCTATGGCTACACCTTC.

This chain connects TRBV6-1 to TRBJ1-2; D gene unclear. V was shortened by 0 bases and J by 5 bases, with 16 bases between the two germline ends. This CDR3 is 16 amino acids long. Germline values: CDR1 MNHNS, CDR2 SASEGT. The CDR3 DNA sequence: TGTGCCAGCAGTGAAGCGCTTCGACAAGTCTTATATGGCTACACCTTC. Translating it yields CASSEALRQVLYGYTF.